Sequencing of this TCR beta chain was carried out in a study of PD-1 blockade in classical Hodgkin lymphoma. Libraries were prepared by immunoSEQ multiplex PCR; TCRdb keeps only in-frame clonotypes and omits some of them. Here the sample spans under 65,000 clones, roughly nine tenths being singletons. Relapse was seen in all patients after autologous stem cell transplantation, and brentuximab vedotin exposure was variable. The sample in question was peripheral blood mononuclear cells (PBMCs), obtained at baseline. This receptor was obtained from a human donor with classical Hodgkin lymphoma.

The CDR3, as DNA: TGTGCCAGCAGGGGGGGACAGCCTTCTTATCAGCCCCAGCATTTT. Encoded protein: CASRGGQPSYQPQHF. The chain uses TRBV28 and TRBJ1-5, with TRBD1 matching over 7 bases. The V segment lost 6 bases and the J segment 5 bases; nucleotides outside the gene matches: 10. The CDR3 consists of 15 residues. Looked up from germline, CDR1 is MDHEN and CDR2 is SYDVKM.